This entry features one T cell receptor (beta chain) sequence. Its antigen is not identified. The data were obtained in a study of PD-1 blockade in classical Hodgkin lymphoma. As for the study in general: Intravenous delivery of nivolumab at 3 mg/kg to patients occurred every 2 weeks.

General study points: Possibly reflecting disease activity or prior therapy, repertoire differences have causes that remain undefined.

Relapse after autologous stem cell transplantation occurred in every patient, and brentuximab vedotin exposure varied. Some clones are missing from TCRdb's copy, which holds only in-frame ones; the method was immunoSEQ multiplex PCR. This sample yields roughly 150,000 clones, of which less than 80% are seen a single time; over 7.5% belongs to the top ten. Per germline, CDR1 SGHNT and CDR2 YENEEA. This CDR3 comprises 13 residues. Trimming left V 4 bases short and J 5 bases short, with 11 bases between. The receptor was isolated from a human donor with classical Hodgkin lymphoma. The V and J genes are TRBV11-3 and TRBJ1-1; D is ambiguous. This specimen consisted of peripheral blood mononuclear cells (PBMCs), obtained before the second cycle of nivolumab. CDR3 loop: CASSSRHLTEAFF. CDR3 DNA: TGTGCCAGCAGCTCACGACATCTTACTGAAGCTTTCTTT.